Listed below are T cell receptor beta chains from one sample, sequenced in a study of blood T cell repertoires in COVID-19. Only in-frame clones appear in the TCRdb table, and some are missing; sequencing was by immunoSEQ multiplex PCR. The table lists 400,000 to 450,000 clones, roughly 91% of them singletons. Material for sequencing was PBMCs or T cells enriched from blood (not recorded which). The receptors here all came from a man aged 18-30 years who had recovered from COVID-19. The CDR3 runs from the conserved cysteine through the conserved F or W. The D gene is left open where the match is weak. A row's size may be missing; if present it is once, few, many or a size class.

D gene: TRBD1; V gene: TRBV9; clone size: .; J gene: TRBJ1-2; CDR3 DNA: TGTGCCAGCAGCGTAGACGTGACAGGGGGCATTGGCTACACCTTC; CDR3 protein: CASSVDVTGGIGYTF
D gene: .; V gene: TRBV27; clone size: .; J gene: TRBJ1-1; CDR3 DNA: TGTGCCAGCGGTTGGCTGAACACTGAAGCTTTCTTT; CDR3 protein: CASGWLNTEAFF
D gene: TRBD2; V gene: TRBV3-1/TRBV3-2; clone size: .; J gene: TRBJ2-7; CDR3 DNA: TGTGCCAGCAGCCAAGGGACTAGCGGGGCCCACGAGCAGTACTTC; CDR3 protein: CASSQGTSGAHEQYF
D gene: TRBD2; V gene: TRBV9; clone size: .; J gene: TRBJ2-1; CDR3 DNA: TGTGCCAGCAGCTCTACTAGCGGGTCCTACAATGAGCAGTTCTTC; CDR3 protein: CASSSTSGSYNEQFF
D gene: TRBD1; V gene: TRBV13; clone size: .; J gene: TRBJ1-6; CDR3 DNA: TGTGCCAGCAGCTTATGGAAGGGACAGGGGTATTCACCCCTCCACTTT; CDR3 protein: CASSLWKGQGYSPLHF
D gene: TRBD2; V gene: TRBV6-1; clone size: .; J gene: TRBJ2-7; CDR3 DNA: TGTGCCAGCAGTGAAGGCGAGCGGGGGGTGAGCTCCTACGAGCAGTACTTC; CDR3 protein: CASSEGERGVSSYEQYF
D gene: TRBD1; V gene: TRBV27; clone size: few; J gene: TRBJ1-2; CDR3 DNA: TGTGCCAGCAGTTTACTCGGACAGGGGGCTTACTATGGCTACACCTTC; CDR3 protein: CASSLLGQGAYYGYTF
D gene: TRBD1; V gene: TRBV9; clone size: .; J gene: TRBJ2-1; CDR3 DNA: TGTGCCAGCAGCGCGTTACAGGGGGCAAACTACAATGAGCAGTTCTTC; CDR3 protein: CASSALQGANYNEQFF
D gene: TRBD1; V gene: TRBV10-3; clone size: .; J gene: TRBJ1-2; CDR3 DNA: TGTGCCAGCGCGCCCGGGACAGGAGGGGGATATGGCTACACCTTC; CDR3 protein: CASAPGTGGGYGYTF
D gene: TRBD2; V gene: TRBV27; clone size: .; J gene: TRBJ2-7; CDR3 DNA: TGTGCCAGCAGTGAGACTAGCTACTCCTACGAGCAGTACTTC; CDR3 protein: CASSETSYSYEQYF
D gene: TRBD1; V gene: TRBV28; clone size: .; J gene: TRBJ2-7; CDR3 DNA: TGTGCCAGCAGTCCCCACGGGACAGGGAGCTACGAGCAGTACTTC; CDR3 protein: CASSPHGTGSYEQYF
D gene: .; V gene: TRBV6-5; clone size: .; J gene: TRBJ1-2; CDR3 DNA: TGTGCCAGCCACTCTGCCAGGGGTTATGGCTACACCTTC; CDR3 protein: CASHSARGYGYTF
D gene: .; V gene: TRBV28; clone size: .; J gene: TRBJ1-2; CDR3 DNA: TGTGCCAGCGCCCGCGCCGGGTATGGCTACACCTTC; CDR3 protein: CASARAGYGYTF
D gene: .; V gene: TRBV6-5; clone size: once; J gene: TRBJ1-2; CDR3 DNA: TGTGCCAGCAGTCTCAGGGAGGACTATGGCTACACCTTC; CDR3 protein: CASSLREDYGYTF
D gene: TRBD2; V gene: TRBV18; clone size: .; J gene: TRBJ2-3; CDR3 DNA: TGTGCCAGCTCATACTCCGGGACTAGCAGGCGTAGCACAGATACGCAGTATTTT; CDR3 protein: CASSYSGTSRRSTDTQYF
D gene: .; V gene: TRBV30; clone size: .; J gene: TRBJ2-1; CDR3 DNA: TGTGCCTGGACATGGTTCAACAACAATGAGCAGTTCTTC; CDR3 protein: CAWTWFNNNEQFF
D gene: TRBD1; V gene: TRBV27; clone size: once; J gene: TRBJ1-1; CDR3 DNA: TGTGCCAGCAGTGCACCCGGGACAGGGATAACCACTGAAGCTTTCTTT; CDR3 protein: CASSAPGTGITTEAFF
D gene: TRBD1; V gene: TRBV6-2/TRBV6-3; clone size: .; J gene: TRBJ1-5; CDR3 DNA: TGTGCCAGCAGTTCCCGGGACAGAAATAGCAATCAGCCCCAGCATTTT; CDR3 protein: CASSSRDRNSNQPQHF
D gene: .; V gene: TRBV11-1; clone size: .; J gene: TRBJ2-3; CDR3 DNA: TGTGCCAGCAGCTCTACGGGTACATCGTTTGATACGCAGTATTTT; CDR3 protein: CASSSTGTSFDTQYF
D gene: TRBD2; V gene: TRBV3-1/TRBV3-2; clone size: .; J gene: TRBJ2-5; CDR3 DNA: TGTGCCAGCAGCCTCCGACTAGCGGGAGGGCTTCAAGAGACCCAGTACTTC; CDR3 protein: CASSLRLAGGLQETQYF
D gene: .; V gene: TRBV11-3; clone size: .; J gene: TRBJ2-1; CDR3 DNA: TGTGCCAGCAGCTTAGGAAGAGGACAGCTCTACAATGAGCAGTTCTTC; CDR3 protein: CASSLGRGQLYNEQFF
D gene: TRBD1; V gene: TRBV27; clone size: .; J gene: TRBJ1-5; CDR3 DNA: TGTGCCAGCAGTTTACAGGGGGCGAATCAGCCCCAGCATTTT; CDR3 protein: CASSLQGANQPQHF
D gene: .; V gene: TRBV29-1; clone size: .; J gene: TRBJ2-7; CDR3 DNA: TGCAGCGTTGAAGAGAGGGACTACGAGCAGTACTTC; CDR3 protein: CSVEERDYEQYF
D gene: .; V gene: TRBV2; clone size: .; J gene: TRBJ2-1; CDR3 DNA: TGTGCCAGCATGGACTCGTCCGATTTGGAGTTCTTC; CDR3 protein: CASMDSSDLEFF
D gene: .; V gene: TRBV6-2/TRBV6-3; clone size: .; J gene: TRBJ1-2; CDR3 DNA: TGTGCCAGCAGATACGACAGCCCTAACTATGGCTACACCTTC; CDR3 protein: CASRYDSPNYGYTF
D gene: TRBD1; V gene: TRBV19; clone size: .; J gene: TRBJ1-2; CDR3 DNA: TGTGCCAGTACTCCGGGACAGGGGGCGTGGGGCTACACCTTC; CDR3 protein: CASTPGQGAWGYTF
D gene: TRBD2; V gene: TRBV9; clone size: .; J gene: TRBJ2-1; CDR3 DNA: TGTGCCAGCAGCGTAGACAGCGGGAGGGCGAATGAGCAGTTCTTC; CDR3 protein: CASSVDSGRANEQFF
D gene: .; V gene: TRBV10-3; clone size: few; J gene: TRBJ1-2; CDR3 DNA: TGTGCCATCAGTGACGACAGTTTCTATGGCTACACCTTC; CDR3 protein: CAISDDSFYGYTF
D gene: .; V gene: TRBV6-4; clone size: .; J gene: TRBJ1-4; CDR3 DNA: TGTGCCAGCAGTGTTTGGCCTAATGAAAAACTGTTTTTT; CDR3 protein: CASSVWPNEKLFF
D gene: .; V gene: TRBV6-4; clone size: .; J gene: TRBJ2-3; CDR3 DNA: TGTGCCAGCAGTGGTCTTTGTCCTAGCAGCACAGATACGCAGTATTTT; CDR3 protein: CASSGLCPSSTDTQYF
D gene: TRBD1; V gene: TRBV5-1; clone size: once; J gene: TRBJ2-3; CDR3 DNA: TGCGCCAGCAGCCCAGGACAGGGGGAAGGAGATACGCAGTATTTT; CDR3 protein: CASSPGQGEGDTQYF
D gene: TRBD2; V gene: TRBV10-1; clone size: few; J gene: TRBJ2-4; CDR3 DNA: TGCGCCAGCAGTGAAGGGCTAGCGGGAGGGGTGACCAAAAACATTCAGTACTTC; CDR3 protein: CASSEGLAGGVTKNIQYF
D gene: TRBD2; V gene: TRBV7-2; clone size: .; J gene: TRBJ2-7; CDR3 DNA: TGTGCCAGCAGCTTGGGACTAGGACTAGCGGGAGCTAGTTCCTACGAGCAGTACTTC; CDR3 protein: CASSLGLGLAGASSYEQYF
D gene: .; V gene: TRBV6-5; clone size: .; J gene: TRBJ1-3; CDR3 DNA: TGTGCCAGCAGGAGTGCAGGGGAGACTGGAAACACCATATATTTT; CDR3 protein: CASRSAGETGNTIYF
D gene: .; V gene: TRBV15; clone size: .; J gene: TRBJ1-5; CDR3 DNA: TGTGCCACCAGCAGAGGCGGTGGGGAGTGGGATCAGCCCCAGCATTTT; CDR3 protein: CATSRGGGEWDQPQHF
D gene: .; V gene: TRBV5-1; clone size: .; J gene: TRBJ1-3; CDR3 DNA: TGCGCCAGCAGCTTCGGGGGGTTGAACTCTGGAAACACCATATATTTT; CDR3 protein: CASSFGGLNSGNTIYF
D gene: TRBD2; V gene: TRBV28; clone size: .; J gene: TRBJ2-5; CDR3 DNA: TGTGCCAGCGAGAGCGGGAGGCCGGGTCAAGAGACCCAGTACTTC; CDR3 protein: CASESGRPGQETQYF
D gene: .; V gene: TRBV20-1; clone size: .; J gene: TRBJ2-7; CDR3 DNA: TGCAGTGCTAGTTCTAGCAACCCCTACGAGCAGTACTTC; CDR3 protein: CSASSSNPYEQYF
D gene: TRBD2; V gene: TRBV28; clone size: .; J gene: TRBJ2-7; CDR3 DNA: TGTGCCAGCAGTTTACTAGCGGGAGCCTCCTACGAGCAGTACTTC; CDR3 protein: CASSLLAGASYEQYF
D gene: TRBD1; V gene: TRBV7-9; clone size: .; J gene: TRBJ1-1; CDR3 DNA: TGTGCCAGCAGCCGCCCCGACAGGGGGCAGTTGACTGAAGCTTTCTTT; CDR3 protein: CASSRPDRGQLTEAFF
D gene: TRBD1; V gene: TRBV5-1; clone size: few; J gene: TRBJ1-4; CDR3 DNA: TGCGCCAGCAGCTTGGCCGGGACAGGGGATGAAAAACTGTTTTTT; CDR3 protein: CASSLAGTGDEKLFF
D gene: TRBD1; V gene: TRBV9; clone size: .; J gene: TRBJ1-2; CDR3 DNA: TGTGCCAGCTCGGCAACAGGGGGAAACTATGGCTACACCTTC; CDR3 protein: CASSATGGNYGYTF
D gene: .; V gene: TRBV5-6; clone size: .; J gene: TRBJ1-1; CDR3 DNA: TGTGCCAGCAGCTTTGCGGCGGGTAGGAGCACTGAAGCTTTCTTT; CDR3 protein: CASSFAAGRSTEAFF
D gene: .; V gene: TRBV9; clone size: once; J gene: TRBJ1-4; CDR3 DNA: TGTGCCTCCTCCTTGGGAGGGGAAAGGTTCGGTTTT; CDR3 protein: CASSLGGERFGF
D gene: .; V gene: TRBV9; clone size: .; J gene: TRBJ1-4; CDR3 DNA: TGTGCCAGCAGCGGCGGCCCGGGGAGTTTGAGCGAAAAACTGTTTTTT; CDR3 protein: CASSGGPGSLSEKLFF
D gene: TRBD2; V gene: TRBV9; clone size: .; J gene: TRBJ2-7; CDR3 DNA: TGTGCCAGCAGCGTAGAACTAGCGGTAGGGGAGCAGTACTTC; CDR3 protein: CASSVELAVGEQYF
D gene: .; V gene: TRBV7-3; clone size: .; J gene: TRBJ2-2; CDR3 DNA: TGTGCCAGCAGCCCGTTTCCCCCGGGGAACACCGGGGAGCTGTTTTTT; CDR3 protein: CASSPFPPGNTGELFF
D gene: TRBD2; V gene: TRBV7-8; clone size: .; J gene: TRBJ2-7; CDR3 DNA: TGTGCCAGCAGCCCGGATCCCGGGACTACCACTACGGAGCAGTACTTC; CDR3 protein: CASSPDPGTTTTEQYF
D gene: TRBD2; V gene: TRBV7-8; clone size: .; J gene: TRBJ2-1; CDR3 DNA: TGTGCCAGCAGCTCTGGACTAGCGGGGTACAATGAGCAGTTCTTC; CDR3 protein: CASSSGLAGYNEQFF
D gene: .; V gene: TRBV3-1/TRBV3-2; clone size: .; J gene: TRBJ2-7; CDR3 DNA: TGTGCCAGCAGCCAACTGGGTGGGCACGAGCAGTACTTC; CDR3 protein: CASSQLGGHEQYF
D gene: .; V gene: TRBV19; clone size: .; J gene: TRBJ2-7; CDR3 DNA: TGTGCCAGTAGTACGGCAGGGTCCTCCTACGAGCAGTACTTC; CDR3 protein: CASSTAGSSYEQYF
D gene: TRBD1; V gene: TRBV10-3; clone size: .; J gene: TRBJ1-5; CDR3 DNA: TGTGCCATCAGTGAGTCTTGGACAGGAGAATATAGCAATCAGCCCCAGCATTTT; CDR3 protein: CAISESWTGEYSNQPQHF
D gene: .; V gene: TRBV3-1/TRBV3-2; clone size: .; J gene: TRBJ2-7; CDR3 DNA: TGTGCCAGCAGCCAGGGGGCCTTGGAGCAGTACTTC; CDR3 protein: CASSQGALEQYF
D gene: .; V gene: TRBV30; clone size: .; J gene: TRBJ2-7; CDR3 DNA: TGTGCCTGGAGTGTATGGTTAGTTAGCGGTGGGGTAGACGAGCAGTACTTC; CDR3 protein: CAWSVWLVSGGVDEQYF
D gene: .; V gene: TRBV13; clone size: .; J gene: TRBJ2-5; CDR3 DNA: TGTGCCAGCAGCTTAGCCCGGACAGCGGAGACCCAGTACTTC; CDR3 protein: CASSLARTAETQYF
D gene: TRBD2; V gene: TRBV29-1; clone size: .; J gene: TRBJ2-7; CDR3 DNA: TGCAGCGTTGGAGGTGCGGGGGGCGGGCAGTACTTC; CDR3 protein: CSVGGAGGGQYF
D gene: .; V gene: TRBV5-1; clone size: .; J gene: TRBJ1-2; CDR3 DNA: TGCGCCAGCAGATACGAAATCACGGATGGCTACACCTTC; CDR3 protein: CASRYEITDGYTF